The 25 T cell receptor beta chains below were found in one sample sequenced in a study of blood T cell repertoires in COVID-19. The method was immunoSEQ multiplex PCR; TCRdb's version includes in-frame clones alone and lacks a portion of them. The sample lists about 150,000 clones; over 75% were seen once. The source material was PBMCs or T cells enriched from blood (not recorded which). These receptors were obtained from a woman aged 50 to 60 who had recovered from COVID-19.

The sample holds one count of this clone. The V and J genes are TRBV27 and TRBJ1-1; 8 bases map to TRBD1. The germline CDR1 and CDR2 sequences are MNHEY and SMNVEV (reference sequence). The J segment lost 4 bases and the V segment lost 3 bases, leaving 4 bases of the junction unmatched. This CDR3 has 14 amino acids. DNA for the CDR3: TGTGCCAGCAGTTTGCAGGGGGCGGGCACTGAAGCTTTCTTT. Protein: CASSLQGAGTEAFF.

In this sample, this clone turned up once. The chain has TRBV12-3 or TRBV12-4 and TRBJ1-1; TRBD1 might be the D (6 bases). V was shortened by 6 bases and J by 12 bases, with 17 bases between the two germline ends. The CDR3 extends over 12 amino acids. Written as DNA, the CDR3 is TGTGCCAGCAGAGGACAGTGGGGGACGACTTTCTTT. Its translation is CASRGQWGTTFF.

The chain recombines TRBV30 with TRBJ2-3, with D unresolved. CDR3 length: 15 amino acids. V was pared by 4 bases and J by 2 bases, with 16 bases between. Germline lookup yields CDR1 GTSNPN and CDR2 SVGIG (reference sequence). In DNA, the CDR3 is TGTGCCTGGACCACGAGGTCGTTCCCCACAGATACGCAGTATTTT. Its protein is CAWTTRSFPTDTQYF.

The chain combines TRBV9 with TRBJ2-1, with 8 nucleotides matching TRBD1. V was pared by 5 bases and J by 8 bases, with 12 bases of the junction left unmatched. CDR1 is SGDLS, CDR2 YYNGEE, per germline. The CDR3 contains 15 residues. This CDR3 reads CASSRFQGAVDEQFF. The CDR3 coding sequence is TGTGCCAGCAGTCGATTTCAGGGGGCGGTTGATGAGCAGTTCTTC.

In nucleotides, the CDR3 is TGCAGCGTTGGGGAGGGAGTTCCCTACGAGCAGTACTTC. This encodes CSVGEGVPYEQYF. The chain has TRBV29-1 and TRBJ2-7; 7 nucleotides agree with TRBD2. J lost 2 bases, V lost 4 bases, and 5 bases had no gene match. CDR3 length: 13 amino acids. The germline CDR1 and CDR2 sequences are SQVTM and ANQGSEA.

This sequence joins TRBV10-3 and TRBJ2-1; TRBD1 aligns across 8 bases. The germline V gene encodes CDR1 ENHRY and CDR2 SYGVKD. The CDR3 spans 17 residues. The V segment lost 0 bases and the J segment 5 bases; nucleotides outside the gene matches: 9. CDR3 sequence reads: CAISESPNRGAHNEQFF. CDR3 nucleotides: TGTGCCATCAGTGAGTCCCCTAACAGGGGGGCCCACAATGAGCAGTTCTTC.

The rearrangement links TRBV6-6 to TRBJ1-3; D possibly corresponds to TRBD1 (6 bases). This CDR3 contains 15 residues. Germline-derived CDR1 and CDR2 are MNHNY and SVGAGI (reference sequence). Trimming removed 6 bases at V and 0 bases at J, with 12 bases between. CDR3 nucleotides: TGTGCCAGCAGGCCACAGGGAACCTCTGGAAACACCATATATTTT. It translates to CASRPQGTSGNTIYF.

The V call is TRBV30, the J call TRBJ1-1; no definite D call. Germline assignment: CDR1 GTSNPN and CDR2 SVGIG (reference sequence). Between the trimmed V and J ends, which lost 4 bases and 9 bases, there was a span of 21 bases. The CDR3 covers 14 residues. The CDR3 protein is CAWNWRGGRTKAFF. In DNA form, the CDR3 reads TGTGCCTGGAATTGGAGAGGCGGGCGCACAAAAGCTTTCTTT.

The chain employs TRBV7-2 and TRBJ2-2, with 7 bases identical to TRBD2. Germline V CDR1 and CDR2: SGHTA, FQGNSA. J lost 1 base, V lost 3 bases, and 5 bases had no gene match. CDR3 size: 16 residues. CDR3 sequence reads: CASSFLAGRNTGELFF. The CDR3 DNA sequence: TGTGCCAGCAGCTTCTTAGCGGGTCGGAACACCGGGGAGCTGTTTTTT.

The CDR3 loop is CASSLAGGAWSNTEAFF. The CDR3 DNA sequence: TGTGCCAGCAGCTTAGCGGGAGGGGCTTGGTCGAACACTGAAGCTTTCTTT. The chain joins TRBV7-8 to TRBJ1-1; possibly TRBD1 for D (5 bases). V gave up 0 bases and J gave up 1 base, with 15 bases separating them. CDR3 length: 17 amino acids. Germline CDR1 and CDR2: SGHVS and FQNEAQ.

This chain joins TRBV14 and TRBJ2-1; 8 bases fit TRBD1. The length of the CDR3 is 14 residues. Per germline, CDR1 SGHDN and CDR2 FVKESK. Losses at the gene ends were 5 bases for V and 12 bases for J; bases not matched to a gene: 12. The CDR3 protein is CASSFADRGRAQFF. Written as DNA, the CDR3 is TGTGCCAGCAGCTTTGCAGACAGGGGAAGGGCGCAGTTCTTC.

The chain combines TRBV12-3 or TRBV12-4 with TRBJ1-1, with a tentative D call TRBD1 (5 bases). The V and J ends lost 5 bases and 6 bases respectively, with 13 bases between them. This CDR3 comprises 13 residues. The CDR3 nucleotides are TGTGCCAGCAGTGTTGTAGAGACAGCTGAAGCTTTCTTT. Translating gives CASSVVETAEAFF.

The rearrangement links TRBV7-9 to TRBJ1-6; TRBD1 is a possible D gene (6 bases). Trimming left V 5 bases short and J 6 bases short, with 17 bases between. Germline CDR1 reads SEHNR; CDR2 reads FQNEAQ (reference sequence). This CDR3 has 16 amino acids. In nucleotides, the CDR3 is TGTGCCAGCAGCGATCACCGGGGGGCGGGTAATTCACCCCTCCACTTT. It yields the protein CASSDHRGAGNSPLHF. The full variable domain, rest sourced from reference TRBV7-9 and TRBJ1-6, is DTGVSQNPRHKITKRGQNVTFRCDPISEHNRLYWYRQTLGQGPEFLTYFQNEAQLEKSRLLSDRFSAERPKGSFSTLEIQRTEQGDSAMYLCASSDHRGAGNSPLHFGNGTRLTVT.

The chain is built from TRBV6-5 and TRBJ1-6; 8 bases line up with TRBD1. The germline gives CDR1 MNHEY, CDR2 SVGAGI. This CDR3 comprises 14 residues. With V trimmed by 5 bases and J by 9 bases, 6 bases remained unmatched. CDR3: CASSKTGVGSPLHF. Written as DNA, the CDR3 is TGTGCCAGCAGTAAGACAGGGGTTGGTTCACCCCTCCACTTT.

This chain uses TRBV7-2 with TRBJ2-7, with TRBD2 matching over 9 bases. The J segment lost 0 bases and the V segment lost 2 bases, leaving 2 bases of the junction unmatched. This CDR3 contains 15 residues. The germline V gene encodes CDR1 SGHTA and CDR2 FQGNSA. CDR3 in DNA: TGTGCCAGCAGCTTATCTAGCGGGGCCTCCTACGAGCAGTACTTC. It is translated as CASSLSSGASYEQYF.

The chain joins TRBV3-1 (or the pseudogene TRBV3-2) to TRBJ2-4, with D possibly TRBD1 on 7 matching bases. Germline assignment: CDR1 LGHDT and CDR2 YNNKEL (reference sequence). The V and J ends lost 5 bases and 6 bases respectively, with 17 bases between them. The CDR3 covers 15 residues. CDR3 amino acids: CASSKFNRGGNIQYF. The CDR3 DNA sequence: TGTGCCAGCAGCAAATTCAACAGGGGAGGAAACATTCAGTACTTC.

The chain has TRBV6-2 or TRBV6-3 and TRBJ2-1, with D tentatively TRBD2 (6 bases). Germline V lookup: CDR1 MNHEY, CDR2 SVGEGT. V lost 5 bases, J lost 5 bases, and 13 bases lay in between. The CDR3 runs to 14 residues. For the CDR3, the DNA is TGTGCCAGCAGTCCATTGACTAGAGACAATGAGCAGTTCTTC. This codes for CASSPLTRDNEQFF.

This chain uses TRBV4-1 with TRBJ2-3; 9 bases map to TRBD2. Germline V gene lookup returns CDR1 MGHRA and CDR2 YSYEKL. This CDR3 is 11 amino acids long. Trimming at V came to 6 bases and at J to 9 bases, leaving 1 base not matched to a gene. The CDR3 DNA sequence: TGCGCCAGCAGGACTAGCGGCACGCAGTATTTT. Protein sequence: CASRTSGTQYF.

The J gene is TRBJ2-2, the V gene TRBV5-6, with D perhaps matching TRBD2 (5 bases). V was shortened by 2 bases and J by 7 bases, with 9 bases between the two germline ends. The CDR3 is made up of 13 amino acids. Germline lookup yields CDR1 SGHDT and CDR2 YYEEEE. For the CDR3, the DNA is TGTGCCAGCAGCTTTACGGGGTACGGGGAGCTGTTTTTT. Encoded protein: CASSFTGYGELFF.

This chain uses TRBV4-3 with TRBJ1-2, with a tentative D call TRBD1 (6 bases). Germline V gene data show CDR1 as LGHNA and CDR2 as YSLEER. CDR3 length equals 15 residues. V was trimmed by 4 bases and J by 4 bases, leaving 16 bases between them. This chain's CDR3 is CASSLTGGILYGYTF. The CDR3 DNA follows: TGCGCCAGCAGCCTGACAGGAGGAATCCTCTATGGCTACACCTTC.

The chain has TRBV18 and TRBJ2-1; TRBD2 is a possible D gene (5 bases). Germline V CDR1 and CDR2: KGHSH, LQKENI. There are 14 residues in the CDR3. Trimming pared 4 bases from V and 7 bases from J, leaving 14 bases between. CDR3 coding DNA: TGTGCCAGCTCACAGGGAAGCGGCCTAAATGAGCAGTTCTTC. It encodes CASSQGSGLNEQFF.

The chain carries TRBV7-2 and TRBJ1-2; maybe TRBD1 (6 bases). The CDR3 is 15 amino acids. Per the germline V gene, CDR1 is SGHTA and CDR2 is FQGNSA. V was pared by 8 bases and J by 0 bases, with 16 bases between. For the CDR3, the DNA is TGTGCCAGCTCCTCCCGGGACATTTCTAACTATGGCTACACCTTC. This codes for CASSSRDISNYGYTF.

The chain is built from TRBV28 and TRBJ2-2; D not resolved. Per the germline V gene, CDR1 is MDHEN and CDR2 is SYDVKM. V dropped 3 bases and J dropped 7 bases, with 6 bases sitting between them. The CDR3 runs 12 residues. The CDR3 sequence is CASSFPVGELFF. The CDR3 nucleotides read TGTGCCAGCAGTTTCCCAGTCGGGGAGCTGTTTTTT.

DNA for the CDR3: TGTGCCAGCAGCTTGGGGGGTGGACAGGGAATCTACGAGCAGTACTTC. Translation gives CASSLGGGQGIYEQYF. The chain combines TRBV5-6 with TRBJ2-7, with 8 bases identical to TRBD1. V was clipped by 0 bases and J by 3 bases; unmatched bases: 8. The V gene's germline CDR1 is SGHDT and CDR2 YYEEEE. The CDR3 consists of 16 residues.

The chain recombines TRBV7-2 with TRBJ2-7; perhaps TRBD2 as D (5 bases). The CDR3 sequence is 15 residues long. Germline CDR1 is SGHTA and CDR2 is FQGNSA. Trimming removed 4 bases at V and 5 bases at J, with 18 bases between. The CDR3 protein is CASSWVASRIHEQYF. The CDR3 nucleotides read TGTGCCAGCAGCTGGGTGGCTAGCCGGATCCACGAGCAGTACTTC.